The TCR beta chain under discussion was sequenced for a study of shared clonotypes between healthy human individuals. The germline gives CDR1 SGHRS, CDR2 YFSETQ. V was pared by 4 bases and J by 0 bases, with 4 bases of the junction left unmatched. This CDR3 is built from 15 residues. As originally analysed: Junction-only sequences without quality scores came from ImmunoSEQ, so filtering differed. Libraries were prepared by immunoSEQ multiplex PCR; TCRdb keeps only in-frame clonotypes and omits some of them. That table furnishes V, J and clone size, whereas the DNA furnished D and trimming. Among around 1.6 million clones listed, about 98% were seen once.

The sequenced sample was naive CD4+ T cells sorted from blood. The subset is: CD45RA+ positively selected. This clonotype was obtained from a man aged 25 to 45 in good health. The V call is TRBV5-1, the J call TRBJ1-3; 7 bases are a match to TRBD1. CDR3 in amino acids: CASSPGGHSGNTIYF. The CDR3 nucleotides read TGCGCCAGCAGCCCAGGGGGACACTCTGGAAACACCATATATTTT.